This T cell receptor beta chain is drawn from a study of post-analysis software for immune sequencing data. Researchers reported that TCR beta cDNA libraries carried unique molecular identifiers. It was from about 0.94 to 9.7 million T cells that some 460,000 cDNA molecules came. In TCRdb, the PCR reads were re-called with MiXCR into one record per CDR3 protein. Among hundreds of thousands of distinct CDR3 sequences listed, approximately 57% were seen once. In the case of this clonotype: Its antigen is undetermined.

The study, taken as a whole, reports: A significant reduction in normalized Chao1 diversity was observed in multiple sclerosis patients versus controls. In patients, five TRBV segments were more frequent than in controls, with TRBV5-6, TRBV5-1 and TRBV20-1 among them. Clustering by F measure revealed strong co-clustering among samples prepared together in one batch.

The germline gives CDR1 SQVTM, CDR2 ANQGSEA. V shed 5 bases and J shed 0 bases, with 10 bases lying between them. The CDR3 spans 13 residues. The genes are TRBV29-1 and TRBJ1-2; D gene unclear. The sequence was collected from a girl under 18 with multiple sclerosis. The sequenced sample was blood. This chain's CDR3 is CSVRIPSNYGYTF. The DNA for the CDR3 is TGCAGCGTTCGCATACCCTCTAACTATGGCTACACCTTC.